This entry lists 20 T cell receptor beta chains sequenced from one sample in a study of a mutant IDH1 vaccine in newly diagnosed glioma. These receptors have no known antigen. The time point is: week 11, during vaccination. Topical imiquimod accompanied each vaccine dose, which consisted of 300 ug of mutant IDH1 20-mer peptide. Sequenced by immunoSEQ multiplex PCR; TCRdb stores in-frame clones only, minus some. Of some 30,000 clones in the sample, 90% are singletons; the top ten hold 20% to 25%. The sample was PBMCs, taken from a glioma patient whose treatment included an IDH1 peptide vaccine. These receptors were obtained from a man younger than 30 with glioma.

The DNA for the CDR3 is TGTGCCAGCAGCTTAATACTAGCGGGAGCGAACAATGAGCAGTTCTTC. This translates into CASSLILAGANNEQFF. The chain recombines TRBV7-9 with TRBJ2-1; 11 nucleotides line up with TRBD2. J gave up 5 bases and V 2 bases, and 5 bases lay outside the gene matches. This CDR3 spans 16 amino acids. The germline CDR1 and CDR2 sequences are SEHNR and FQNEAQ (reference sequence).

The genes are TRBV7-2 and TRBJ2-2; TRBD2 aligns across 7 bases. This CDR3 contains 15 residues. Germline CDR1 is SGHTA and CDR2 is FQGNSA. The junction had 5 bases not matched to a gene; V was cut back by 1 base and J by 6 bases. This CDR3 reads CASSLGLAVPGELFF. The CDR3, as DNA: TGTGCCAGCAGCTTAGGGCTAGCGGTTCCCGGGGAGCTGTTTTTT.

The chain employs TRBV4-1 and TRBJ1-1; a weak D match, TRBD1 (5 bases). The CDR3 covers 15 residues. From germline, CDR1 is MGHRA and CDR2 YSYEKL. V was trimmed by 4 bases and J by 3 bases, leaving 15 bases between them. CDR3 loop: CASSPTAGPDTEAFF. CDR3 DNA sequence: TGCGCCAGCAGCCCGACCGCGGGGCCGGACACTGAAGCTTTCTTT.

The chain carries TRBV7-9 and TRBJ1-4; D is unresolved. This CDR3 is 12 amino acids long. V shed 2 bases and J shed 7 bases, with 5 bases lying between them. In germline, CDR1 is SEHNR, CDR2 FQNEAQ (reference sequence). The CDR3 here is CASSLTSEKLFF. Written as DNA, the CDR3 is TGTGCCAGCAGCTTAACCTCTGAAAAACTGTTTTTT.

DNA of the CDR3: TGTGCCAGCAGCCAAGGGGGGACCCCCCGGGGTGGCAATCAGCCCCAGCATTTT. Protein sequence: CASSQGGTPRGGNQPQHF. The V call is TRBV4-2, the J call TRBJ1-5, with a possible D match to TRBD1 (5 bases). From germline, CDR1 is LGHNA and CDR2 YNFKEQ. V lost 1 base, J lost 2 bases, and 18 bases lay in between. The CDR3 is made up of 18 amino acids.

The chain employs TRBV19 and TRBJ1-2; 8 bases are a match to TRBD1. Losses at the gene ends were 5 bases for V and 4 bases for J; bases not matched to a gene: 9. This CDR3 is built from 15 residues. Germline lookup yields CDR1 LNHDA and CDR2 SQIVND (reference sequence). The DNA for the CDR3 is TGTGCCAGTAGTCCACGGGACAGGAGCAGCTATGGCTACACCTTC. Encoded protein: CASSPRDRSSYGYTF.

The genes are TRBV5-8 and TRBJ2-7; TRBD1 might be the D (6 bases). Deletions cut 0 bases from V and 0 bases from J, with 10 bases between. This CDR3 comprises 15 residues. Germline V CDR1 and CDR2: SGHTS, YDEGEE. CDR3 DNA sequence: TGTGCCAGCAGCTTGGGACAGGTCAACTCCTACGAGCAGTACTTC. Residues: CASSLGQVNSYEQYF.

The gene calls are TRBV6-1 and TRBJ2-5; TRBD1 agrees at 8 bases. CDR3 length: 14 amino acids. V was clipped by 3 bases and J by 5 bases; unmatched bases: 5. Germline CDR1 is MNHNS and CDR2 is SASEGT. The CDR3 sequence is CASSEDRVIETQYF. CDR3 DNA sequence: TGTGCCAGCAGTGAGGACAGGGTGATCGAGACCCAGTACTTC.

CDR3 sequence reads: CASSETGNSEQYF. CDR3 nucleotide sequence: TGTGCCAGCAGTGAGACAGGGAATAGCGAGCAGTACTTC. This chain joins TRBV2 and TRBJ2-7; 7 bases match TRBD1. There are 13 residues in the CDR3. CDR1 and CDR2 from the germline V gene are SNHLY and FYNNEI. J gave up 6 bases and V 3 bases, and 5 bases lay outside the gene matches.

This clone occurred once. CDR3 in amino acids: CASSLGPNYEQYF. The CDR3 nucleotides read TGTGCCAGCAGCCTGGGCCCCAACTACGAGCAGTACTTC. The chain joins TRBV5-6 to TRBJ2-7; the D is unclear. CDR3 length equals 13 residues. V lost 4 bases, J lost 3 bases, and 11 bases lay in between. The germline gives CDR1 SGHDT, CDR2 YYEEEE.

CDR3 amino acids: CASSPPRHNTEAFF. The CDR3, as DNA: TGTGCCAGTAGTCCCCCCCGCCATAACACTGAAGCTTTCTTT. V is TRBV19 and J is TRBJ1-1; D call uncertain. Germline V gene sequence: CDR1 LNHDA, CDR2 SQIVND (reference sequence). This CDR3 region has 14 residues. V shed 5 bases and J shed 2 bases, with 12 bases lying between them.

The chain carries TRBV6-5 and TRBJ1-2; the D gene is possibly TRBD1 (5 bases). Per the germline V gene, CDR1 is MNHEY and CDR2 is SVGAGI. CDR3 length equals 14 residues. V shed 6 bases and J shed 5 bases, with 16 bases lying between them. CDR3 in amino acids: CASRTRGRLYGYTF. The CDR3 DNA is TGTGCCAGCAGGACCCGGGGCAGACTGTATGGCTACACCTTC.

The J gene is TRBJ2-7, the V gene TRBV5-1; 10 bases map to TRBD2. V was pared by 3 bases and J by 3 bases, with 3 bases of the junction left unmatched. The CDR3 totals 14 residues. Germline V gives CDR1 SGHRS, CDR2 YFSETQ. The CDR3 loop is CASSSGTSVYEQYF. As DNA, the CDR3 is TGCGCCAGCAGCTCCGGGACTAGCGTCTACGAGCAGTACTTC.

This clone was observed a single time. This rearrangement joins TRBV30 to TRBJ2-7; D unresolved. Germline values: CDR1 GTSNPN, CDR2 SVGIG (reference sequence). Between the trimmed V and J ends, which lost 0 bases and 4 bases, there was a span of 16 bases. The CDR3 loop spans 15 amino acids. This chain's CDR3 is CAWSVRNRGVYEQYF. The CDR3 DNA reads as TGTGCCTGGAGTGTAAGGAATCGTGGGGTTTACGAGCAGTACTTC. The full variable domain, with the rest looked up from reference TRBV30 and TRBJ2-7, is SQTIHQWPATLVQPVGSPLSLECTVEGTSNPNLYWYRQAAGRGLQLLFYSVGIGQISSEVPQNLSASRPQDRQFILSSKKLLLSDSGFYLCAWSVRNRGVYEQYFGPGTRLTVT.

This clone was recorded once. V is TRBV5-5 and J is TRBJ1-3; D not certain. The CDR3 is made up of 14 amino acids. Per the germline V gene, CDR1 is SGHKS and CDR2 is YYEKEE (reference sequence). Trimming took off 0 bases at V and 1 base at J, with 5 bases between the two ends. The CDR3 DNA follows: TGTGCCAGCAGCTTGGGGGGTTCTGGAAACACCATATATTTT. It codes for CASSLGGSGNTIYF. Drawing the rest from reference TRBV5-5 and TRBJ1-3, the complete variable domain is DAGVTQSPTHLIKTRGQQVTLRCSPISGHKSVSWYQQVLGQGPQFIFQYYEKEERGRGNFPDRFSARQFPNYSSELNVNALLLGDSALYLCASSLGGSGNTIYFGEGSWLTVV.

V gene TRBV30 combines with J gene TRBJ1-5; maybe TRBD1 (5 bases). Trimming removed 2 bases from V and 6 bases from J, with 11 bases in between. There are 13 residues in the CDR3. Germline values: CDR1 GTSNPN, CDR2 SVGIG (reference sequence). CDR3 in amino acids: CAWSKQGTQPQHF. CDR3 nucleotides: TGTGCCTGGAGTAAGCAGGGAACTCAGCCCCAGCATTTT.

The CDR3 nucleotides are TGCGCCAGCAGCCAGGTTAGGCAGCCCCAGCATTTT. It specifies CASSQVRQPQHF. The genes are TRBV4-3 and TRBJ1-5; no clear D. The CDR3 has 12 residues. Germline assignment: CDR1 LGHNA and CDR2 YSLEER. The V gene lost 3 bases and the J gene lost 7 bases, with 7 bases spanning the gap.

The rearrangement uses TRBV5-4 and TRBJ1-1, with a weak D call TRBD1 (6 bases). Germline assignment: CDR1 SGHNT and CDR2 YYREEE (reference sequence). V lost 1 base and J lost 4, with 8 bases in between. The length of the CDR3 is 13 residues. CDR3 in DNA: TGTGCCAGCAGCTTGAGGGGGGGCACTGAAGCTTTCTTT. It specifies CASSLRGGTEAFF.

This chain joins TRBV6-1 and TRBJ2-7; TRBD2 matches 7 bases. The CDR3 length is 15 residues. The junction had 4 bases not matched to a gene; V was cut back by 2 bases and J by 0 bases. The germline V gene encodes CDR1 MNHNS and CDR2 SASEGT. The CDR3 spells CASSELRGTSYEQYF. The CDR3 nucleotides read TGTGCCAGCAGTGAATTGCGGGGGACCTCCTACGAGCAGTACTTC.

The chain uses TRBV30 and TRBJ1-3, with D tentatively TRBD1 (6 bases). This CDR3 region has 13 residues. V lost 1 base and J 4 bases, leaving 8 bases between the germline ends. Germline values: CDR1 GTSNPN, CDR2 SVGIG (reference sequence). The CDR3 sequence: CAWSAGGGNTIYF. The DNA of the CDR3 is TGTGCCTGGAGTGCCGGGGGCGGAAACACCATATATTTT.